The present T cell receptor (beta chain) was sequenced within a study of blood T cell repertoires in COVID-19. Across the study: Spain, Italy and the United States supplied samples that represented acute and convalescent COVID-19.

The recovered donors of Cohort 3 showed two negative PCRs, clearance, or symptom resolution. Sequenced by immunoSEQ multiplex PCR; TCRdb stores in-frame clones only, minus some. The sample lists 220,000 or so clones, 84% occurring once. V was cut by 2 bases and J by 3 bases, with 16 bases left in between. The V gene's germline CDR1 is GTSNPN and CDR2 SVGIG (reference sequence). The CDR3 covers 16 residues. J is TRBJ1-4 and V is TRBV30, with a tentative D call TRBD1 (6 bases). Sequences were obtained from PBMCs or T cells enriched from blood (not recorded which). The receptor was derived from a woman in her thirties or forties who had recovered from COVID-19. This CDR3 reads CAWSPPRTAPNEKLFF. The CDR3, as DNA: TGTGCCTGGAGTCCTCCGAGGACAGCTCCTAATGAAAAACTGTTTTTT. Filled out from reference TRBV30 and TRBJ1-4, the complete variable domain reads SQTIHQWPATLVQPVGSPLSLECTVEGTSNPNLYWYRQAAGRGLQLLFYSVGIGQISSEVPQNLSASRPQDRQFILSSKKLLLSDSGFYLCAWSPPRTAPNEKLFFGSGTQLSVL.